This T cell receptor (beta chain) was found in a study of CXCR3-negative and CXCR3-positive naive CD8 T cells. Researchers reported sorting every CD8+ T cell subset in triplicate, 250,000 to 350,000 cells per sort. Germline lookup yields CDR1 MNHEY and CDR2 SVGEGT. This CDR3 has 13 amino acids. Concerning this clonotype: Its antigen is unknown.

Study findings and constraints: In both naive subsets diversity was comparably high, whereas memory CD8+ cells showed much lower diversity.

It was by 5' RACE with UMI labels that the TRB cDNA libraries were prepared. With the 5' RACE reads reprocessed, TCRdb shows one record per CDR3 protein and no DNA. The listing records about 40,000 distinct CDR3 sequences. The sequenced sample consisted of memory CD8+ T cells from blood. The chain employs TRBV6-2 or TRBV6-3 and TRBJ1-2. This TCR was recovered from a human donor in good health. Some clones in this sample may be carry-over from other donors' samples. The CDR3 protein is CASSYSEVDGYTF.